Reported below is one T cell receptor beta chain. The germline gives CDR1 LNHNV, CDR2 YYDKDF (reference sequence). Between the trimmed V and J ends, which lost 1 base and 2 bases, there was a span of 2 bases. There are 13 residues in the CDR3. Produced via immunoSEQ multiplex PCR; TCRdb's table is partial and in-frame only. This table has over 45,000 clones, about 82% appearing once. These data belong to a study of PD-L1 blockade in urothelial cancer. Specified time point: pretreatment peripheral blood. This chain connects TRBV15 to TRBJ2-2; D unclear. The starting material was PBMCs, obtained around atezolizumab (anti-PD-L1) treatment. This TCR was sampled from a man aged 55 to 70 with urothelial cancer. The CDR3 spells CATSRVNTGELFF. In nucleotides, the CDR3 is TGTGCCACCAGCAGAGTAAACACCGGGGAGCTGTTTTTT.